These 19 T cell receptor beta chains share one sample of origin, sequenced in a study of T cell repertoires in cytomegalovirus infection. TCRdb processed the reads anew with MiXCR; each CDR3 protein has one entry. Here the sample spans hundreds of thousands of distinct CDR3 sequences, 9.6% being singletons. Sequencing used PBMCs. The receptors derive from a human donor in good health (CMV status not recorded). Some clones in this sample may be carry-over from other donors' samples.

The table lists this clonotype with a few counts. V is TRBV28 and J is TRBJ1-2; D unclear. The CDR3 has 11 residues. V lost 6 bases, J lost 8 bases, and 10 bases lay in between. Germline CDR1 and CDR2: MDHEN and SYDVKM. CDR3 sequence: CASSLGTGYTF. The CDR3 bases are TGTGCCAGCAGCCTGGGAACGGGCTACACCTTC.

This clonotype was seen repeatedly, ten times or more. The rearrangement uses TRBV10-3 and TRBJ2-3; D is unclear. Germline CDR1 and CDR2: ENHRY and SYGVKD. This CDR3 has 15 residues. V dropped 4 bases and J dropped 2 bases, with 13 bases sitting between them. In nucleotides, the CDR3 is TGTGCCATCAGTGTGAACAGATTTAACACAGATACGCAGTATTTT. Encoded protein: CAISVNRFNTDTQYF.

This clonotype appeared a few times. This chain uses TRBV4-2 with TRBJ2-5; the D is unclear. CDR3 length: 14 residues. CDR1 is LGHNA, CDR2 YNFKEQ, per germline. V lost 2 bases to trimming and J lost 5 bases, with 12 bases between them. DNA of the CDR3: TGTGCCAGCAGCCAATCTCTGTCGCAGGAGACCCAGTACTTC. Protein product: CASSQSLSQETQYF.

This clonotype was counted a single time. The rearrangement uses TRBV28 and TRBJ1-5, with unresolved D. The V gene lost 6 bases and the J gene lost 0 bases, with 9 bases spanning the gap. Per germline, CDR1 MDHEN and CDR2 SYDVKM. The CDR3 is made up of 14 amino acids. The CDR3 sequence: CASRRWGSNQPQHF. CDR3 nucleotides: TGTGCCAGCAGACGCTGGGGTAGCAATCAGCCCCAGCATTTT. Based on the CDR3 plus reference TRBV28 and TRBJ1-5, the full variable domain is DVKVTQSSRYLVKRTGEKVFLECVQDMDHENMFWYRQDPGLGLRLIYFSYDVKMKEKGDIPEGYSVSREKKERFSLILESASTNQTSMYLCASRRWGSNQPQHFGDGTRLSIL.

This clonotype was detected many times. The gene calls are TRBV6-2 or TRBV6-3 and TRBJ2-5; 8 bases are shared with TRBD1. Looked up from germline, CDR1 is MNHEY and CDR2 is SVGEGT. Losses at the gene ends were 3 bases for V and 4 bases for J; bases not matched to a gene: 13. The CDR3 covers 17 residues. The CDR3 here is CASSYQDRTGRGETQYF. The CDR3 nucleotides are TGTGCCAGCAGTTATCAGGATCGGACAGGGCGCGGAGAGACCCAGTACTTC.

This clonotype was seen ten or more times. V gene TRBV7-2 combines with J gene TRBJ2-3, with D possibly being TRBD2 (6 bases). This CDR3 contains 16 residues. Germline V CDR1 and CDR2: SGHTA, FQGNSA. The V end lost 5 bases, the J end lost 1 base, and 16 bases lay between the germline ends. CDR3 bases: TGTGCCAGCAGCCCAACTCGGCCGGGAGGCACAGATACGCAGTATTTT. This codes for CASSPTRPGGTDTQYF.

In this sample, this clonotype turned up many times. This chain joins TRBV12-3 or TRBV12-4 and TRBJ2-5; weak D call: TRBD2 (6 bases). This CDR3 region has 15 residues. Trimming took 7 bases from V and 2 from J, leaving 17 bases between them. CDR3 bases: TGTGCCAGCAACCATCAAGGGACTCTACAAGAGACCCAGTACTTC. It specifies CASNHQGTLQETQYF.

This clonotype was observed at least ten times. This rearrangement joins TRBV6-5 to TRBJ1-3; D is ambiguous. The germline V and J ends were trimmed by 7 bases and 0 bases, with 13 bases remaining between them. The germline V gene encodes CDR1 MNHEY and CDR2 SVGAGI. The CDR3 has 15 residues. The CDR3 region is CASTRDWGSGNTIYF. CDR3 in DNA: TGTGCCAGCACTCGAGACTGGGGCTCTGGAAACACCATATATTTT.

This clonotype appeared many times. The chain's CDR3 is CASSLGTHHSNQPQHF. The CDR3 DNA is TGTGCCAGCAGCTTGGGGACACATCATAGCAATCAGCCCCAGCATTTT. This chain joins TRBV11-3 and TRBJ1-5, with a tentative D call TRBD1 (6 bases). V gave up 3 bases and J gave up 0 bases, with 12 bases separating them. The CDR3 is 16 amino acids. The V gene's germline CDR1 is SGHNT and CDR2 YENEEA.

The chain has TRBV20-1 and TRBJ1-5; possibly TRBD1 for D (5 bases). The CDR3 consists of 16 residues. The germline V gene encodes CDR1 DFQATT and CDR2 SNEGSKA (reference sequence). Between the trimmed V and J ends, which lost 3 bases and 0 bases, there was a span of 15 bases. The DNA of the CDR3 is TGCAGTGCTAGTCGAAAAGGGGCCTATAGCAATCAGCCCCAGCATTTT. Its protein is CSASRKGAYSNQPQHF.

This clonotype showed up many times. V gene TRBV6-6 combines with J gene TRBJ1-2; unclear D gene. Germline V gene lookup returns CDR1 MNHNY and CDR2 SVGAGI (reference sequence). CDR3 length equals 16 residues. V lost 6 bases to trimming and J lost 2 bases, with 19 bases between them. Here the CDR3 DNA reads TGTGCCAGCAGCACGGACTGGACGGGAAGGAACTATGGCTACACCTTC. Protein product: CASSTDWTGRNYGYTF.

The sample holds many counts of this clonotype. The rearrangement joins TRBV27 to TRBJ2-5, with 7 nucleotides matching TRBD1. Trimming took 7 bases from V and 3 from J; bases not matched to a gene: 5. Per germline, CDR1 MNHEY and CDR2 SMNVEV (reference sequence). The CDR3 runs 13 residues. The CDR3 nucleotides read TGTGCCAGCATAGACAGGGTCGAAGAGACCCAGTACTTC. It translates to CASIDRVEETQYF.

In this sample, this clonotype turned up a few times. This chain connects TRBV6-2 or TRBV6-3 to TRBJ2-5; no firm D call. Germline values: CDR1 MNHEY, CDR2 SVGEGT. The CDR3 runs 14 residues. The ends were cut back, 1 base at V and 5 bases at J, with 11 bases in the middle. CDR3 residues: CASSYLGTPETQYF. DNA for the CDR3: TGTGCCAGCAGTTACTTAGGTACTCCGGAGACCCAGTACTTC.

Regarding this clonotype: A much larger clone differs from this one at a single base, so this may be a read error. The chain couples TRBV28 to TRBJ1-2; D gene ambiguous. CDR3 length equals 13 residues. The germline gives CDR1 MDHEN, CDR2 SYDVKM. DNA for the CDR3: TGTGCCAGCAGGCCCGGAACTCAATATGTCTACACCTTC. It is translated as CASRPGTQYVYTF.

The table lists this clonotype with a count of one. V is TRBV2 and J is TRBJ2-7, with D perhaps matching TRBD2 (6 bases). V dropped 4 bases and J dropped 5 bases, with 12 bases sitting between them. CDR1 and CDR2 from the germline V gene are SNHLY and FYNNEI. CDR3 length: 13 amino acids. This chain's CDR3 is CASSGEALHEQYV. The CDR3 region has the DNA TGTGCCAGCAGTGGGGAGGCTCTTCACGAGCAGTACGTC.

This clonotype was observed many times. The chain has TRBV7-6 and TRBJ2-2; D remains ambiguous. This CDR3 region has 15 residues. Deletions cut 2 bases from V and 0 bases from J, with 7 bases between. Germline V gene sequence: CDR1 SGHVS, CDR2 FNYEAQ. The DNA of the CDR3 is TGTGCCAGCAGCTTATATGATTCGAACACCGGGGAGCTGTTTTTT. Translated, it gives CASSLYDSNTGELFF. Together with reference TRBV7-6 and TRBJ2-2, the CDR3 gives the full variable domain: GAGVSQSPRYKVTKRGQDVALRCDPISGHVSLYWYRQALGQGPEFLTYFNYEAQQDKSGLPNDRFSAERPEGSISTLTIQRTEQRDSAMYRCASSLYDSNTGELFFGEGSRLTVL.

The chain links TRBV5-1 to TRBJ2-1; 10 bases line up with TRBD1. The germline CDR1 and CDR2 sequences are SGHRS and YFSETQ. This CDR3 comprises 15 residues. Trimming took 4 bases from V and 5 from J; bases not matched to a gene: 6. CDR3 sequence (DNA): TGCGCCAGCAGCCCGGGGGGACAGGGGAACAATGAGCAGTTCTTC. Translation gives CASSPGGQGNNEQFF.

This clonotype was recorded at least ten times. This chain joins TRBV5-1 and TRBJ2-7; a weak D match, TRBD2 (6 bases). The CDR3 is made up of 14 amino acids. CDR1 is SGHRS and CDR2 is YFSETQ in the germline V gene. The V end was cut by 0 bases, the J end by 5 bases, with 12 bases between. The CDR3 DNA reads TGCGCCAGCAGCTTGGAAGGCAGGACTAACGAGCAGTACTTC. This encodes CASSLEGRTNEQYF.

The J gene is TRBJ2-1, the V gene TRBV11-3, with TRBD2 matching over 11 bases. V shed 4 bases and J 5 bases; nucleotides not matched to a gene: 7. In germline, CDR1 is SGHNT, CDR2 YENEEA. The CDR3 runs 16 residues. The chain's CDR3 is CASSWIAGGPHNEQFF. CDR3 nucleotide sequence: TGTGCCAGCAGCTGGATAGCGGGGGGGCCCCACAATGAGCAGTTCTTC.